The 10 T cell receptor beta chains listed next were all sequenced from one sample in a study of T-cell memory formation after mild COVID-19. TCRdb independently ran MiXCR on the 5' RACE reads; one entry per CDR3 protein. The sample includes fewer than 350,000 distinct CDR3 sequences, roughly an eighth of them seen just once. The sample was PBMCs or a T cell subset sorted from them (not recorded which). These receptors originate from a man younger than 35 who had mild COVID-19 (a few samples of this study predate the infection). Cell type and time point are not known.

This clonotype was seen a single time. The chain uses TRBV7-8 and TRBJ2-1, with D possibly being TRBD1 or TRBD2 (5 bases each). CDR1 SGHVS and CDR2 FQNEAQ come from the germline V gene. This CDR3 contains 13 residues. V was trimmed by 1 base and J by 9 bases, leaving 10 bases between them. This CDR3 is CASSLEGTGEQFF. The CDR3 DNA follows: TGTGCCAGCAGCTTAGAGGGGACCGGTGAGCAGTTCTTC.

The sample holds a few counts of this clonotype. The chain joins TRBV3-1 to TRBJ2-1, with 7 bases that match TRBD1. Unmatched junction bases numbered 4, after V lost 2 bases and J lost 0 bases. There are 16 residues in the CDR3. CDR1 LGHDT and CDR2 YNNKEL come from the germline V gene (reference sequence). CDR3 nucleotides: TGTGCCAGCAGCCAAACCAGGGACAGCTCCTACAATGAGCAGTTCTTC. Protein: CASSQTRDSSYNEQFF.

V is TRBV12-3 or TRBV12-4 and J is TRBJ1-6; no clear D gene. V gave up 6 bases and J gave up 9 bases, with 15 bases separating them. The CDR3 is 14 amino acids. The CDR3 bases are TGTGCCAGCAGCGAATCCCTCCGGGGTTCACCCCTCCACTTT. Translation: CASSESLRGSPLHF.

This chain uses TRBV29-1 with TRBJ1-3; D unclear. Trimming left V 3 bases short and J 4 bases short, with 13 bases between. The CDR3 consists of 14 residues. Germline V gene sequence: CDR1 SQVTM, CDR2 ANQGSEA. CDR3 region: CSVDPEEYGNTIYF. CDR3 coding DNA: TGCAGCGTTGATCCGGAAGAATACGGAAACACCATATATTTT.

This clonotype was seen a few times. The chain's CDR3 is CASGLTGPIYNEQFF. Written as DNA, the CDR3 is TGTGCCAGCGGGCTGACAGGGCCGATCTACAATGAGCAGTTCTTC. The chain recombines TRBV28 with TRBJ2-1; 7 bases line up with TRBD1. The J segment lost 3 bases and the V segment lost 8 bases, leaving 10 bases of the junction unmatched. Germline assignment: CDR1 MDHEN and CDR2 SYDVKM. There are 15 residues in the CDR3.

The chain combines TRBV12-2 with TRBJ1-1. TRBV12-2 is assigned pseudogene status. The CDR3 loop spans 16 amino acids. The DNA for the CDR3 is TGTGCAAGTCGCTTAGCTCCAGGCAGGGCAAACACTGAAGCTTTCTTT. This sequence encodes CASRLAPGRANTEAFF.

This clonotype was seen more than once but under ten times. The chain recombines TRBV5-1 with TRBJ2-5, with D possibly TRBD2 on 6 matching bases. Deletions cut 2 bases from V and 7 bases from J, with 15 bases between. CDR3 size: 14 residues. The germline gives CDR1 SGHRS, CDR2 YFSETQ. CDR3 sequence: CASSFGAREATQYF. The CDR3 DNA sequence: TGCGCCAGCAGCTTTGGGGCCAGGGAGGCGACCCAGTACTTC.

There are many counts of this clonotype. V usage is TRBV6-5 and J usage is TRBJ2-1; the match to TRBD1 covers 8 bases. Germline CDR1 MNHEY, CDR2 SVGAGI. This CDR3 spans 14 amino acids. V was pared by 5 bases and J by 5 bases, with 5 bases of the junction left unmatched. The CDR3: CASSPGTGNNEQFF. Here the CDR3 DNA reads TGTGCCAGCAGTCCCGGGACAGGAAACAATGAGCAGTTCTTC.

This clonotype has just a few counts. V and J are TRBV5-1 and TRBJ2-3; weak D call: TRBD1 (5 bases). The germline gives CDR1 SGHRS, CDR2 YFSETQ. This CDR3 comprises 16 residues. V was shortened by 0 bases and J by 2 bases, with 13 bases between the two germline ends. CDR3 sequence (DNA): TGCGCCAGCAGCTTGGGGGGCTCCGCCTTCACAGATACGCAGTATTTT. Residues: CASSLGGSAFTDTQYF. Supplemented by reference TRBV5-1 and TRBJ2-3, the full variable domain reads KAGVTQTPRYLIKTRGQQVTLSCSPISGHRSVSWYQQTPGQGLQFLFEYFSETQRNKGNFPGRFSGRQFSNSRSEMNVSTLELGDSALYLCASSLGGSAFTDTQYFGPGTRLTVL.

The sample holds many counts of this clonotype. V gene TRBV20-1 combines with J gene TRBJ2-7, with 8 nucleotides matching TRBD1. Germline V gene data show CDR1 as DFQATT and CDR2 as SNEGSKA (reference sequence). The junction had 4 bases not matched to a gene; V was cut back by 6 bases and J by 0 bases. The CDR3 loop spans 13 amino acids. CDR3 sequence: CSALDRGSYEQYV. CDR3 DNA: TGCAGTGCGCTTGACAGGGGCTCCTACGAGCAGTACGTC.